Many counts were recorded for the clone carrying this T cell receptor beta chain. Its target is not known. Every immunoSEQ plate was one replicate of a subset's evenly spread DNA. Using immunoSEQ multiplex PCR, the repertoire was profiled, and TCRdb retains in-frame clones only, with some absent. The table lists more than 400,000 clones, 60% to 80% of them singletons. This specimen comes from a study of shared clonotypes between healthy human individuals. Study-wide findings and caveats: Donor clonotype sharing was expected to depend on sequencing depth.

The CDR3 runs to 16 residues. In germline, CDR1 is SNHLY, CDR2 FYNNEI. The sequenced sample consisted of PBMCs. The sequence was obtained from a woman in her forties in good health. Some clones in this sample may be carry-over from other donors' samples. The J gene is TRBJ2-5, the V gene TRBV2, with 7 bases that match TRBD2. The J call may be incorrect, as the DNA end agrees better with TRBJ2-7. The CDR3 region has the DNA TGTGCCAGCAGTGTATCCAGCGGGATGGGGTCCTACGAGCAGTACTTC. Translating gives CASSVSSGMGSYEQYF.